The source of this TCR beta chain is a study of cytomegalovirus exposure and HLA in healthy donors. About this clone: Its antigen is not known.

Study-level points and caveats: With DRB1 most and HLA-C fewest, TCR association rates differed between HLA loci in a later analysis. An analysis was carried out at a later point. It showed that HLA-associated TCR beta chains were more clonally expanded than equally common non-associated chains. Exclusion as indistinguishable affected some V segments, including TRBV6-2 and TRBV6-3.

Per germline, CDR1 SGHRS and CDR2 YFSETQ. V was clipped by 0 bases and J by 1 base; unmatched bases: 12. This CDR3 spans 20 amino acids. 13 Jbeta primers and 60 Vbeta primers were used for the PCR. This table comes from immunoSEQ multiplex PCR, and its TCRdb copy is limited to in-frame clones, with some not included. The repertoire holds some 270,000 clones, with 85% to 95% as singletons. This clonotype was sampled from a girl aged 2-10 years in good health and CMV-seronegative. This sequence joins TRBV5-1 and TRBJ2-3; 12 bases align to TRBD2. Material: PBMCs. The CDR3 loop reads CASSLERLAGAGVRTDTQYF. Here the CDR3 DNA reads TGCGCCAGCAGCTTGGAGCGACTAGCGGGGGCCGGAGTCCGCACAGATACGCAGTATTTT.